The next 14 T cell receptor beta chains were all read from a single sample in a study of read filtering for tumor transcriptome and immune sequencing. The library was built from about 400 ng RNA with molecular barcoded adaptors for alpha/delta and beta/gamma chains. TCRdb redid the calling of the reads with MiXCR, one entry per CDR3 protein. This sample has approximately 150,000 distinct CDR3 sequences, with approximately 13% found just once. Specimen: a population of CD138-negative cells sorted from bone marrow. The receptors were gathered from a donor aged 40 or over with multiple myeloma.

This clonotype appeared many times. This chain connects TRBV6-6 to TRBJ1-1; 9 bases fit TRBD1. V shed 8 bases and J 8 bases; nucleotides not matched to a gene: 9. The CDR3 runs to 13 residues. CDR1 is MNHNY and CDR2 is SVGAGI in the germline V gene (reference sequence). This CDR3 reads CASSTRDRVEAFF. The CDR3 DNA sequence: TGTGCCAGCTCGACCCGGGACAGGGTGGAAGCTTTCTTT.

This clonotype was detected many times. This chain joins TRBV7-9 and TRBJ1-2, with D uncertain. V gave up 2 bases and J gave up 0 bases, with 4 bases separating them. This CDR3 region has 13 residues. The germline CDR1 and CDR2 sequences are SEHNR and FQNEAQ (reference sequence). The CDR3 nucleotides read TGTGCCAGCAGCTTACAAGCTAACTATGGCTACACCTTC. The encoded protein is CASSLQANYGYTF.

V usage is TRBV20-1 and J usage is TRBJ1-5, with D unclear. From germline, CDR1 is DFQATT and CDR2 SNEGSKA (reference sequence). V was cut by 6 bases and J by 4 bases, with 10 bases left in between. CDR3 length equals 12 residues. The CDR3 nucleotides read TGCAGTGCAGGGAGGCTTAATCAGCCCCAGCATTTT. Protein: CSAGRLNQPQHF.

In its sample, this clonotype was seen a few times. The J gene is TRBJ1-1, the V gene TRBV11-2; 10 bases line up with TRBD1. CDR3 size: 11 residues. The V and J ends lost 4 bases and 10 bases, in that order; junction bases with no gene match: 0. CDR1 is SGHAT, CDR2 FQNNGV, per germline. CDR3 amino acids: CASSWTGGAFF. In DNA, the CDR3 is TGTGCCAGCAGCTGGACAGGGGGAGCTTTCTTT.

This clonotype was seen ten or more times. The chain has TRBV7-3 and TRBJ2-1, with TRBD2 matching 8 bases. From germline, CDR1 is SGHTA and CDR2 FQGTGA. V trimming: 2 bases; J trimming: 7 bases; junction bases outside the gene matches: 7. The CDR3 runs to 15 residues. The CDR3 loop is CASSLDSGKGNEQFF. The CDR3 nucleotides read TGTGCCAGCAGCTTAGATAGCGGGAAAGGTAATGAGCAGTTCTTC.

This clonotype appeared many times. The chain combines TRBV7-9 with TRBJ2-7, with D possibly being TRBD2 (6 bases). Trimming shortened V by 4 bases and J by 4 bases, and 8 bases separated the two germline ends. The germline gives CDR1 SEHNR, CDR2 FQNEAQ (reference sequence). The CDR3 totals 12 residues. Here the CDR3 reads CASSSGLYEQYF. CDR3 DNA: TGTGCCAGCAGCTCGGGACTTTACGAGCAGTACTTC.

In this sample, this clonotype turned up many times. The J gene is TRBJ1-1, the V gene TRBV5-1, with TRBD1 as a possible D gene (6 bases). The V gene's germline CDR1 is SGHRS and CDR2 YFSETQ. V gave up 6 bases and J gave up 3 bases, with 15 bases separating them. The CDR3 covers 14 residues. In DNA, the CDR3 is TGCGCCAGCAAGCCAGGGGCGGGGGACACTGAAGCTTTCTTT. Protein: CASKPGAGDTEAFF.

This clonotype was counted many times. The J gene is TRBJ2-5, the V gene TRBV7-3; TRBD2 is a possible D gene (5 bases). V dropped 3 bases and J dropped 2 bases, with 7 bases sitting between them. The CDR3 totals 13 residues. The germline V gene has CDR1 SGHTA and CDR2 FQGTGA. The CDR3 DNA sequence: TGTGCCAGCAGCTTTACTAGTCAAGAGACCCAGTACTTC. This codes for CASSFTSQETQYF.

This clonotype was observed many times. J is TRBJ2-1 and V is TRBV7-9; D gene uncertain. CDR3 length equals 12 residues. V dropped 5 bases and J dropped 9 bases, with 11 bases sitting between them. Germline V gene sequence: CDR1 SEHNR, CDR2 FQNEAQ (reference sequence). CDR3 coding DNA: TGTGCCAGCAGCCTCCCGATCACTGAGCAGTTCTTC. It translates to CASSLPITEQFF.

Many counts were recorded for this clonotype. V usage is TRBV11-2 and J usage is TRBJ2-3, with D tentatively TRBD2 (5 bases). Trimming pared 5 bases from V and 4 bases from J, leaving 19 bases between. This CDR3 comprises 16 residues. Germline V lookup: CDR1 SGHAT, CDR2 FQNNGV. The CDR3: CASSRIYRESADTQYF. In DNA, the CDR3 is TGTGCCAGCAGCCGAATATACCGGGAATCGGCAGATACGCAGTATTTT.

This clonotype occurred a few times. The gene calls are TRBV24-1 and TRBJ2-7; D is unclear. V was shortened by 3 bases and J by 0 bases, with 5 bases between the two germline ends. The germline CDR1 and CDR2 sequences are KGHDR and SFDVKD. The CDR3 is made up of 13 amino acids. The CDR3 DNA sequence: TGTGCCACCAGTGATGGGGTCTCCTACGAGCAGTACTTC. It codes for CATSDGVSYEQYF.

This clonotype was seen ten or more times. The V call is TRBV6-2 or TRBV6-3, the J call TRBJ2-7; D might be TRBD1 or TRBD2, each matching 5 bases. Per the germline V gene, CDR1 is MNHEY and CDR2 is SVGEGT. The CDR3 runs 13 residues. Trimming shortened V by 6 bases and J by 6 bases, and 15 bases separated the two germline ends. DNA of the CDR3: TGTGCCAGCAGAGTTGCTGGGGGTAGCGAGCAGTACTTC. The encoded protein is CASRVAGGSEQYF.

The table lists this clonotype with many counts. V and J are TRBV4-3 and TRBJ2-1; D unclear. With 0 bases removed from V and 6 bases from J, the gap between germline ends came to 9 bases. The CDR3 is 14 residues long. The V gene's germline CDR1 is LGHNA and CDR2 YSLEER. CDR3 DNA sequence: TGCGCCAGCAGCCAAGATAAACTACCCAATGAGCAGTTCTTC. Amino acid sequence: CASSQDKLPNEQFF.

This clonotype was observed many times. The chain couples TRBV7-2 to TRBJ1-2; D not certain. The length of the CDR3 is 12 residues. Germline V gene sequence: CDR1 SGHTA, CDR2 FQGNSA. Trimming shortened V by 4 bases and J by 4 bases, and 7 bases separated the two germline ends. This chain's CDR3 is CASSWLGYGYTF. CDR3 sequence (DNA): TGTGCCAGCAGCTGGCTGGGCTATGGCTACACCTTC.